This T cell receptor (beta chain) appears in the sequencing data of a study of T cells after posttransplantation cyclophosphamide. Study-wide findings and caveats: TRB overlap between skin or GI tissue T cells and blood was limited. Donor-recipient repertoire similarity was low at 1-2 months, rising over year one. Recipient CMV seropositivity and CMV reactivation strongly tracked TRB clonality.

Germline-derived CDR1 and CDR2 are MGHDK and SYGVNS. With V trimmed by 6 bases and J by 2 bases, 11 bases remained unmatched. This CDR3 comprises 16 residues. A note on this clone: What it binds is unknown.

Methotrexate plus calcineurin inhibitor accompanied controls' myeloablative marrow transplants; sampling was 1 year later. Assay used: immunoSEQ multiplex PCR; TCRdb lists only in-frame clones, some missing. The repertoire includes over 20,000 clones, 80% to 90% of them detected once, and 2% to 2.5% sits in the top ten. This sequence was found in a female patient between 30 and 45 years old who received an allogeneic stem cell transplant from an unrelated donor, was CMV-positive, and had acute and chronic GVHD. Some of the T cells might come from the graft donor. The input for sequencing was PBMCs, taken around 53 weeks after allogeneic stem cell transplant with calcineurin inhibitor and methotrexate. The chain combines TRBV25-1 with TRBJ2-3; 7 nucleotides agree with TRBD2. CDR3 amino acids: CASRPWASGDTDTQYF. DNA for the CDR3: TGTGCCAGCAGGCCCTGGGCTAGCGGAGACACAGATACGCAGTATTTT.